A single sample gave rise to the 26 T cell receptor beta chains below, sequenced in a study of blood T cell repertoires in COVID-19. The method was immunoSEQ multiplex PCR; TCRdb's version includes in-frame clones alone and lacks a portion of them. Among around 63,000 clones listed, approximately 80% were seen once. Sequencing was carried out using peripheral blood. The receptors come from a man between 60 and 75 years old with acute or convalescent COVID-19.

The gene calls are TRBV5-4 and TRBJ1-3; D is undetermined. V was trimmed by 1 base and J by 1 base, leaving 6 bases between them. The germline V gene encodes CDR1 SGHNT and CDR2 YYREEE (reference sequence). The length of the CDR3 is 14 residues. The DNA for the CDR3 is TGTGCCAGCAGCTTGCGGGGATCTGGAAACACCATATATTTT. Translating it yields CASSLRGSGNTIYF.

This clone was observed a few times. CDR3 sequence reads: CASSPSSGTGPYGYTF. As DNA, the CDR3 is TGTGCCAGCAGCCCGTCATCCGGGACAGGGCCCTATGGCTACACCTTC. The rearrangement joins TRBV9 to TRBJ1-2; 9 bases align to TRBD1. CDR1 SGDLS and CDR2 YYNGEE come from the germline V gene. The CDR3 runs 16 residues. The V gene end was trimmed by 4 bases and the J gene end by 4 bases; junction bases not matched to a gene: 11.

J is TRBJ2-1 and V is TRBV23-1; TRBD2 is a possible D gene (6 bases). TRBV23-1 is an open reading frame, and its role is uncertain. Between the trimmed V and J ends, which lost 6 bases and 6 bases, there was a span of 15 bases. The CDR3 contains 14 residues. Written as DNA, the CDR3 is TGCGCCAGCAGGAGATCGGGGGAGCGCAATGAGCAGTTCTTC. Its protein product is CASRRSGERNEQFF.

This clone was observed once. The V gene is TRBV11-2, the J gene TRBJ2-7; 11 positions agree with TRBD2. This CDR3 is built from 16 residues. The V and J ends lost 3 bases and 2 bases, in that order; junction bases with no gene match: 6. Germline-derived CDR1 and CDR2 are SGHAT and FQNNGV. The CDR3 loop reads CASSFDRLAGTYEQYF. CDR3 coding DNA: TGTGCCAGCAGCTTCGACCGACTAGCGGGGACCTACGAGCAGTACTTC.

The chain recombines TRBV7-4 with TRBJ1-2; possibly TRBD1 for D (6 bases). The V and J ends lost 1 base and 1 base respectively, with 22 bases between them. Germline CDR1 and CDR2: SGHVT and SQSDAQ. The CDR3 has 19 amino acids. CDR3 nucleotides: TGTGCCAGCAGCTTAGAGGCAGGGGCCTTACCACCCAATAACTATGGCTACACCTTC. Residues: CASSLEAGALPPNNYGYTF.

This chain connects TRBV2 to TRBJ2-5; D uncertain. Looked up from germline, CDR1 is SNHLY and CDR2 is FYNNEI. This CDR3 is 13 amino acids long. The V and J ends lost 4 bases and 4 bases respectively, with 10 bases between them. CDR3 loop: CASSGDSRETQYF. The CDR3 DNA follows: TGTGCCAGCAGTGGAGACTCCAGAGAGACCCAGTACTTC. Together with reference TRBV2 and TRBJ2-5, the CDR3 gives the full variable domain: EPEVTQTPSHQVTQMGQEVILRCVPISNHLYFYWYRQILGQKVEFLVSFYNNEISEKSEIFDDQFSVERPDGSNFTLKIRSTKLEDSAMYFCASSGDSRETQYFGPGTRLLVL.

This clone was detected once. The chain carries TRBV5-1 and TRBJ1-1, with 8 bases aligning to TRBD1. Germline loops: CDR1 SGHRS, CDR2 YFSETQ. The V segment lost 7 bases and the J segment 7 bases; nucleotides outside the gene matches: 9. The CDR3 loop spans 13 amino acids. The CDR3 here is CASSPTGDGEAFF. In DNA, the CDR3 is TGCGCCAGCTCCCCGACAGGGGATGGTGAAGCTTTCTTT.

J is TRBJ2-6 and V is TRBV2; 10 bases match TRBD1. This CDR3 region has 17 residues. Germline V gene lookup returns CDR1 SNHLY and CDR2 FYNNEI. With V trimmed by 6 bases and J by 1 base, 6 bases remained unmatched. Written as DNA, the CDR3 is TGTGCCAGCAGAGAGACAGGGGGCGCATCTGGGGCCAACGTCCTGACTTTC. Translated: CASRETGGASGANVLTF.

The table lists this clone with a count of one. The chain's CDR3 is CAGGYRVGANVLTF. The DNA for the CDR3 is TGTGCCGGAGGGTATAGGGTCGGGGCCAACGTCCTGACTTTC. The V and J genes are TRBV7-9 and TRBJ2-6; TRBD2 might be the D (6 bases). The length of the CDR3 is 14 residues. Germline V gene sequence: CDR1 SEHNR, CDR2 FQNEAQ (reference sequence). V was clipped by 11 bases and J by 4 bases, with 15 bases between them. Full variable domain (remainder filled in from reference TRBV7-9 and TRBJ2-6): DTGVSQNPRHKITKRGQNVTFRCDPISEHNRLYWYRQTLGQGPEFLTYFQNEAQLEKSRLLSDRFSAERPKGSFSTLEIQRTEQGDSAMYLCAGGYRVGANVLTFGAGSRLTVL.

This CDR3 is CASSLPLIGPTDTQYF. The CDR3 DNA sequence: TGTGCCAGCAGCTTACCACTAATCGGCCCCACAGATACGCAGTATTTT. The chain has TRBV7-9 and TRBJ2-3; no firm D call. CDR3 size: 16 residues. Per the germline V gene, CDR1 is SEHNR and CDR2 is FQNEAQ (reference sequence). Trimming left V 2 bases short and J 2 bases short, with 14 bases between.

CDR3 residues: CASSPRIWTSGLNEQFF. The CDR3 region has the DNA TGTGCCAGCAGCCCAAGGATTTGGACTAGCGGACTCAATGAGCAGTTCTTC. The genes are TRBV7-2 and TRBJ2-1; 10 bases match TRBD2. Germline V CDR1 and CDR2: SGHTA, FQGNSA. The ends lost 5 bases at V and 6 bases at J; junction bases unmatched: 13. This CDR3 has 17 amino acids.

CDR3: CASNPIRLRGVKDTQYF. DNA for the CDR3: TGTGCCAGCAACCCCATCCGGTTGCGGGGGGTCAAAGATACGCAGTATTTT. The chain recombines TRBV2 with TRBJ2-3, with 8 positions matching TRBD2. The germline gives CDR1 SNHLY, CDR2 FYNNEI. The CDR3 runs to 17 residues. Trimming cost V 7 bases and J 5 bases; bases outside gene matches: 17.

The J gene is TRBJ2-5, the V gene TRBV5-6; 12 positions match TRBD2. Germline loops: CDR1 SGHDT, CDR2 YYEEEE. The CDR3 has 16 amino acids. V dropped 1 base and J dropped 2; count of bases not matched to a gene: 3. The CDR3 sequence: CASSLRLAGVQETQYF. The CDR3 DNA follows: TGTGCCAGCAGCTTGAGACTAGCGGGGGTTCAAGAGACCCAGTACTTC.

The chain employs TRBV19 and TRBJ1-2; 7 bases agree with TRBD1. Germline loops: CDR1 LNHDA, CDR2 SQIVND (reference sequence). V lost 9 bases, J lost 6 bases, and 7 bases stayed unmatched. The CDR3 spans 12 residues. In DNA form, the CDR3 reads TGTGCCAGCCTGACAGGGATGCATGGCTACACCTTC. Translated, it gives CASLTGMHGYTF.

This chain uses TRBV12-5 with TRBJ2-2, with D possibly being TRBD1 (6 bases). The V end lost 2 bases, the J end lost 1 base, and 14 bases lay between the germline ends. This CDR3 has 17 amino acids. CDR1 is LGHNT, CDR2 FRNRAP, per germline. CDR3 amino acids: CASGLKRGGENTGELFF. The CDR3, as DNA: TGTGCTAGTGGTTTGAAGAGAGGGGGAGAGAACACCGGGGAGCTGTTTTTT.

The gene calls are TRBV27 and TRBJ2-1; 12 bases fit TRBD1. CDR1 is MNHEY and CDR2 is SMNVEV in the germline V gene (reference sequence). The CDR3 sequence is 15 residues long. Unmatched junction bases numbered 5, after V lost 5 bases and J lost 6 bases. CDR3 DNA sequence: TGTGCCAGCAGTCCCGGGACAGGGGGCCTCAATGAGCAGTTCTTC. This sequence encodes CASSPGTGGLNEQFF.

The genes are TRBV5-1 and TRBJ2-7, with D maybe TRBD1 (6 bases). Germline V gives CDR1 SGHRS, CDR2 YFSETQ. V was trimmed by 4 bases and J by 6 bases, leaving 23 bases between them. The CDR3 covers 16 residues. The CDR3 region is CASSRGTIGTAREQYF. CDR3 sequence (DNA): TGCGCCAGCAGCAGGGGGACAATCGGGACCGCGCGCGAGCAGTACTTC.

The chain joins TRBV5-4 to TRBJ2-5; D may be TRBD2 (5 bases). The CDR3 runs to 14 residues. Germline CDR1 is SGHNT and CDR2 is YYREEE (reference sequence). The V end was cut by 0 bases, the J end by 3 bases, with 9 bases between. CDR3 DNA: TGTGCCAGCAGCTTGGGAGGGTCTAAAGAGACCCAGTACTTC. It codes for CASSLGGSKETQYF.

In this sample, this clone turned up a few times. This CDR3 is CASSLVTGTPNTGELFF. CDR3 in DNA: TGTGCCAGCAGCCTCGTTACCGGGACTCCGAACACCGGGGAGCTGTTTTTT. This chain uses TRBV3-1 (or the pseudogene TRBV3-2) with TRBJ2-2; possible D gene TRBD2, 6 bases. This CDR3 is built from 17 residues. The V gene lost 4 bases and the J gene lost 0 bases, with 15 bases spanning the gap. Per germline, CDR1 LGHDT and CDR2 YNNKEL (reference sequence).

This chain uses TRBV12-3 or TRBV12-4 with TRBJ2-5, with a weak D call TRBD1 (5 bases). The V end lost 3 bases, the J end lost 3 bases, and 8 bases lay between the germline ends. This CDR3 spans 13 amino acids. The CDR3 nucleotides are TGTGCCAGCAGTTTCTCAGGGAAAGAGACCCAGTACTTC. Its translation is CASSFSGKETQYF.

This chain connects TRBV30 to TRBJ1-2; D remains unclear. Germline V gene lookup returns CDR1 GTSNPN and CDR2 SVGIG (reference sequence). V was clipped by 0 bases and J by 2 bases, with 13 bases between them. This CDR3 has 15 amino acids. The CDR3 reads CAWSVRRLSNYGYTF. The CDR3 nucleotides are TGTGCCTGGAGTGTACGGAGACTTTCGAACTATGGCTACACCTTC.

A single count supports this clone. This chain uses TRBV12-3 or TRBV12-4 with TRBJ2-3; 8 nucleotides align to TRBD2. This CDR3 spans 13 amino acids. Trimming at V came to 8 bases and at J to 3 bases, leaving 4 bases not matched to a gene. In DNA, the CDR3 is TGTGCCAGCCGGGGGGGATGGACAGATACGCAGTATTTT. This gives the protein CASRGGWTDTQYF.

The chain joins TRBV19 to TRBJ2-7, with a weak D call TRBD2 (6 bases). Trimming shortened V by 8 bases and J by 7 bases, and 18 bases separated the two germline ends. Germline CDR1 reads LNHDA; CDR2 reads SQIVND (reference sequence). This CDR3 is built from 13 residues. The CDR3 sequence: CASRGTTRREQYF. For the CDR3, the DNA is TGTGCCAGTCGGGGGACCACGCGACGGGAGCAGTACTTC. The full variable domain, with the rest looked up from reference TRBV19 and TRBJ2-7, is DGGITQSPKYLFRKEGQNVTLSCEQNLNHDAMYWYRQDPGQGLRLIYYSQIVNDFQKGDIAEGYSVSREKKESFPLTVTSAQKNPTAFYLCASRGTTRREQYFGPGTRLTVT.

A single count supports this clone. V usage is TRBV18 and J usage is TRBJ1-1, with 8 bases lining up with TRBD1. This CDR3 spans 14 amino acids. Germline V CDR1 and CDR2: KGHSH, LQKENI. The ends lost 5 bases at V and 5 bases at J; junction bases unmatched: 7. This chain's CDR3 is CASSAGGPGTEAFF. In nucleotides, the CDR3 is TGTGCCAGCTCAGCAGGGGGCCCGGGAACTGAAGCTTTCTTT.

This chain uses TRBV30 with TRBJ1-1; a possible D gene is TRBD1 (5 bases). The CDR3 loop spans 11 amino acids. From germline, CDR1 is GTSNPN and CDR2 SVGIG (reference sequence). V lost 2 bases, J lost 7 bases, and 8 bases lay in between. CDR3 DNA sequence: TGTGCCTGGAGTACGACAGTTGAAGCTTTCTTT. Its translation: CAWSTTVEAFF.

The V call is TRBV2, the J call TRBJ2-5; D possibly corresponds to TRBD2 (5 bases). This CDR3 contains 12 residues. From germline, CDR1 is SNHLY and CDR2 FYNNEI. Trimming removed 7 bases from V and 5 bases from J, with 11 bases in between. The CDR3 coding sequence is TGTGCCAGCAACCGGGATGGGGAGACCCAGTACTTC. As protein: CASNRDGETQYF.